This T cell receptor beta chain originates from a study of beta chain features in type 1 diabetes. As for the study in general: Comparable age, gender and cell yields were observed in patients relative to healthy donors. General study points: The influence of HLA type on TCRB rearrangement stayed undetermined. Type 1 diabetes patients had TCRB CDR3s that were shorter (moderately but significantly so) in all four CD4+ subsets.

This clone was picked up a small number of times. Its antigen remains unidentified. The CDR3 loop spans 15 amino acids. V trimming: 6 bases; J trimming: 8 bases; junction bases outside the gene matches: 13. Germline values: CDR1 SNHLY, CDR2 FYNNEI. Purities in excess of 95% were seen in all sorted populations. Reverse transcribing all isolated RNA meant expressed TCRB transcripts were sequenced. The table came from immunoSEQ multiplex PCR; TCRdb's copy has only in-frame clones and leaves some out. The table lists under 400,000 clones, roughly 12% of them singletons, with 0.017% in the top ten. This chain connects TRBV2 to TRBJ2-1, with 7 nucleotides matching TRBD2. The TCR sequence derives from a man between 18 and 35 years old in good health. The sample taken for sequencing was naive CD4+ T cells from blood. In nucleotides, the CDR3 is TGTGCCAGCAGCCGACGGGTCGGGAGGCCCGATGAGCAGTTCTTC. Amino acids: CASSRRVGRPDEQFF.